This record concerns one TCR beta chain sequence. As yet, its antigen is unknown. This CDR3 has 16 residues. V was pared by 7 bases and J by 0 bases, with 17 bases between. Germline values: CDR1 ENHRY, CDR2 SYGVKD. PCR was performed using 60 Vbeta and 13 Jbeta primers. Study processing details: A follow-up analysis tallied tens of millions of unique TCR beta chains, approximately 10 million shared. Profiling relied on immunoSEQ multiplex PCR, and the TCRdb table lists in-frame clones only, not all of them. The DNA gave D and trimming, while V, J and clone size come from that table. The table shows some 130,000 clones, with roughly 80% occurring only once. These data originate in a study of cytomegalovirus exposure and HLA in healthy donors. Findings and limits, study-wide: By HLA locus, TCR association rates varied in a later analysis, with DRB1 showing the most and HLA-C the fewest.

This rearrangement joins TRBV10-3 to TRBJ2-3, with TRBD2 as a possible D gene (6 bases). The sequence was obtained from a man aged 30 to 45 in good health and CMV-seronegative. Sequenced sample: PBMCs. The CDR3 region has the DNA TGTGCCATCAAACGGAGGGAGTGGGCTAGCACAGATACGCAGTATTTT. This translates into CAIKRREWASTDTQYF.